These 31 T cell receptor beta chains came from one sample sequenced in a study of tumor-infiltrating lymphocytes in localized non-small cell lung cancer. Method: immunoSEQ multiplex PCR; TCRdb's copy keeps in-frame clones and lacks some. The sample has roughly 13,000 clones; 55% to 70% are singletons. The sequencing input was uninvolved lung tissue not adjacent to the tumor. The receptors here all came from a human donor with non-small cell lung cancer.

This clone was counted a few times. V gene TRBV30 combines with J gene TRBJ1-2; D gene uncertain. Germline V gives CDR1 GTSNPN, CDR2 SVGIG (reference sequence). V lost 3 bases and J lost 8, with 16 bases in between. The CDR3 extends over 13 amino acids. Here the CDR3 reads CAWSATTSGGYTF. CDR3 coding DNA: TGTGCCTGGAGCGCGACCACCAGTGGGGGCTACACCTTC.

The J gene is TRBJ2-2, the V gene TRBV5-1; D call uncertain. V shed 0 bases and J shed 4 bases, with 13 bases lying between them. Germline CDR1 is SGHRS and CDR2 is YFSETQ. The CDR3 consists of 16 residues. CDR3 nucleotide sequence: TGCGCCAGCAGCTTGGAGGCAGTAAAAGGCACCGGGGAGCTGTTTTTT. Protein: CASSLEAVKGTGELFF.

Remarks on this clone: Compared with germline, one end of the junction differs, possibly owing to a read error. This chain connects TRBV7-7 to TRBJ2-2, with a weak D call TRBD2 (5 bases). The CDR3 is made up of 13 amino acids. The germline V gene has CDR1 SSHAT and CDR2 FNYEAQ (reference sequence). DNA of the CDR3: TGTGCTAGCAGCTCGGACTCAATCGGGGAGCTGTTTTTT. Translation gives CASSSDSIGELFF. The full variable domain, completed using reference TRBV7-7 and TRBJ2-2, is GAGVSQSPRYKVTKRGQDVTLRCDPISSHATLYWYQQALGQGPEFLTYFNYEAQPDKSGLPSDRFSAERPEGSISTLTIQRTEQRDSAMYRCASSSDSIGELFFGEGSRLTVL.

Sample share makes this clone medium-sized (0.01 to 0.1%). This chain connects TRBV2 to TRBJ2-7; D is ambiguous. The CDR3 loop spans 12 amino acids. Trimming removed 2 bases from V and 7 bases from J, with 9 bases in between. Germline CDR1 and CDR2: SNHLY and FYNNEI. The CDR3 DNA follows: TGTGCCAGCAGTGAATCGGAAGAGGAGCAGTACTTC. Translating it yields CASSESEEEQYF.

The chain carries TRBV19 and TRBJ1-4; a weak D match, TRBD1 (5 bases). Germline V CDR1 and CDR2: LNHDA, SQIVND (reference sequence). CDR3 length: 15 residues. The V end lost 3 bases, the J end lost 7 bases, and 15 bases lay between the germline ends. DNA of the CDR3: TGTGCCAGTAGTATTGTGGGAACAGGCCGTGAAAAACTGTTTTTT. Its translation: CASSIVGTGREKLFF.

The chain carries TRBV7-9 and TRBJ2-7, with D unclear. Trimming removed 6 bases from V and 3 bases from J, with 6 bases in between. The CDR3 totals 11 residues. The germline CDR1 and CDR2 sequences are SEHNR and FQNEAQ (reference sequence). The CDR3 DNA sequence: TGTGCCAGCAGGTCGGACTACGAGCAGTACTTC. This translates into CASRSDYEQYF. Complete variable domain (other parts from reference TRBV7-9 and TRBJ2-7): DTGVSQNPRHKITKRGQNVTFRCDPISEHNRLYWYRQTLGQGPEFLTYFQNEAQLEKSRLLSDRFSAERPKGSFSTLEIQRTEQGDSAMYLCASRSDYEQYFGPGTRLTVT.

The genes are TRBV2 and TRBJ2-1, with D perhaps given as TRBD1 or TRBD2 (5 bases each). Germline CDR1 reads SNHLY; CDR2 reads FYNNEI. The V end was cut by 6 bases, the J end by 10 bases, with 19 bases between. CDR3 length: 14 amino acids. The CDR3 DNA reads TGTGCCAGCAGGGCCGGGACGGCCCAGGGCGAGCAGTTCTTC. Translation: CASRAGTAQGEQFF.

The chain joins TRBV6-1 to TRBJ1-5; the D is unclear. Germline V gives CDR1 MNHNS, CDR2 SASEGT. The CDR3 has 13 amino acids. V was trimmed by 4 bases and J by 4 bases, leaving 8 bases between them. Here the CDR3 reads CASSGTFNQPQHF. The CDR3 nucleotides read TGTGCCAGCAGTGGGACTTTTAATCAGCCCCAGCATTTT.

The chain recombines TRBV30 with TRBJ2-1; the D is unclear. The CDR3 consists of 13 residues. Germline V lookup: CDR1 GTSNPN, CDR2 SVGIG (reference sequence). Trimming took 2 bases from V and 5 from J, leaving 10 bases between them. This CDR3 is CAWSKDQDNEQFF. CDR3 coding DNA: TGTGCCTGGAGTAAAGACCAGGACAATGAGCAGTTCTTC. The complete variable domain, with remaining parts taken from reference TRBV30 and TRBJ2-1, reads SQTIHQWPATLVQPVGSPLSLECTVEGTSNPNLYWYRQAAGRGLQLLFYSVGIGQISSEVPQNLSASRPQDRQFILSSKKLLLSDSGFYLCAWSKDQDNEQFFGPGTRLTVL.

This clone was observed a few times. The chain uses TRBV19 and TRBJ1-2; possibly TRBD1 for D (6 bases). Germline values: CDR1 LNHDA, CDR2 SQIVND (reference sequence). Trimming took 3 bases from V and 2 from J, leaving 7 bases between them. The CDR3 is 13 residues long. The CDR3 reads CASSITGNYGYTF. The CDR3 bases are TGTGCCAGTAGTATCACAGGGAACTATGGCTACACCTTC. The variable domain in full, completed from reference TRBV19 and TRBJ1-2, reads DGGITQSPKYLFRKEGQNVTLSCEQNLNHDAMYWYRQDPGQGLRLIYYSQIVNDFQKGDIAEGYSVSREKKESFPLTVTSAQKNPTAFYLCASSITGNYGYTFGSGTRLTVV.

The V and J genes are TRBV7-8 and TRBJ2-3; 13 bases are shared with TRBD2. Germline CDR1 SGHVS, CDR2 FQNEAQ. J gave up 8 bases and V 0 bases, and 11 bases lay outside the gene matches. This CDR3 spans 18 amino acids. Here the CDR3 DNA reads TGTGCCAGCAGCTTAGCAGCAGTCCGACTAGCGGGGGGAGGTACGCAGTATTTT. This encodes CASSLAAVRLAGGGTQYF.

CDR3 sequence: CACPRTSGGLADTQYF. CDR3 nucleotides: TGTGCCTGCCCCCGAACTAGCGGGGGGTTGGCAGATACGCAGTATTTT. The chain uses TRBV30 and TRBJ2-3; 12 nucleotides line up with TRBD2. Trimming removed 6 bases from V and 4 bases from J; junction bases left unmatched: 11. There are 16 residues in the CDR3. CDR1 and CDR2 (germline): GTSNPN, SVGIG (reference sequence).

DNA for the CDR3: TGCGCCAGCAGCCAAGCCCTGGACACGAACTCCTACGAGCAGTACTTC. Encoded protein: CASSQALDTNSYEQYF. The chain combines TRBV4-1 with TRBJ2-7; tentative D call: TRBD1 (5 bases). The V end lost 1 base, the J end lost 0 bases, and 13 bases lay between the germline ends. The germline V gene encodes CDR1 MGHRA and CDR2 YSYEKL. The CDR3 spans 16 residues.

J is TRBJ1-4 and V is TRBV7-6, with D tentatively TRBD1 (6 bases). The CDR3 contains 17 residues. Trimming removed 5 bases at V and 3 bases at J, with 19 bases between. Looked up from germline, CDR1 is SGHVS and CDR2 is FNYEAQ. The CDR3 protein is CASSPGLGGVANEKLFF. CDR3 in DNA: TGTGCCAGCAGCCCCGGGTTGGGGGGCGTAGCTAATGAAAAACTGTTTTTT.

V is TRBV4-3 and J is TRBJ2-7; D remains unclear. The CDR3 contains 13 residues. Germline CDR1 reads LGHNA; CDR2 reads YSLEER. V was trimmed by 6 bases and J by 2 bases, leaving 11 bases between them. CDR3 sequence (DNA): TGCGCCAGCAGTCCGACTCAGGCCTACGAGCAGTACTTC. Translated, it gives CASSPTQAYEQYF.

The V gene is TRBV5-6, the J gene TRBJ2-3; TRBD2 matches at 11 bases. Germline V lookup: CDR1 SGHDT, CDR2 YYEEEE. The CDR3 loop spans 15 amino acids. With V trimmed by 1 base and J by 4 bases, 2 bases remained unmatched. The CDR3 coding sequence is TGTGCCAGCAGCTTGCTTAGCGGGGGGGCAGATACGCAGTATTTT. It codes for CASSLLSGGADTQYF.

The V gene is TRBV29-1, the J gene TRBJ2-7; 8 bases are shared with TRBD2. In germline, CDR1 is SQVTM, CDR2 ANQGSEA. This CDR3 contains 14 residues. Trimming at V came to 7 bases and at J to 2 bases, leaving 10 bases not matched to a gene. CDR3 in amino acids: CSAVLAERTYEQYF. The CDR3 DNA reads TGCAGCGCTGTACTAGCGGAGCGCACCTACGAGCAGTACTTC.

The V gene is TRBV19, the J gene TRBJ2-1, with 9 bases aligning to TRBD1. The CDR3 is made up of 13 amino acids. V lost 4 bases, J lost 8 bases, and 3 bases stayed unmatched. CDR1 and CDR2 (germline): LNHDA, SQIVND (reference sequence). CDR3 in amino acids: CASSRTGEYEQFF. The CDR3, as DNA: TGTGCCAGTAGTAGGACAGGGGAGTATGAGCAGTTCTTC.

CDR3 loop: CASSGGSSYNEQFF. The DNA for the CDR3 is TGTGCCAGCAGCGGCGGAAGCTCCTACAATGAGCAGTTCTTC. This chain joins TRBV6-1 and TRBJ2-1, with D unresolved. The CDR3 is 14 residues long. The germline V gene encodes CDR1 MNHNS and CDR2 SASEGT. V lost 6 bases and J 0 bases, leaving 9 bases between the germline ends.

The rearrangement links TRBV5-1 to TRBJ2-7, with TRBD1 matching over 11 bases. The ends lost 0 bases at V and 4 bases at J; junction bases unmatched: 3. The CDR3 contains 15 residues. Germline CDR1 is SGHRS and CDR2 is YFSETQ. CDR3 residues: CASSLGGTGGYEQYF. Written as DNA, the CDR3 is TGCGCCAGCAGCTTGGGGGGGACAGGGGGATACGAGCAGTACTTC.

The rearrangement joins TRBV29-1 to TRBJ1-1, with D possibly matching TRBD1 (5 bases). Germline-derived CDR1 and CDR2 are SQVTM and ANQGSEA. Deletions cut 8 bases from V and 5 bases from J, with 12 bases between. The CDR3 length is 11 residues. The CDR3 DNA sequence: TGCAGCTTCTCCAGGGTGACTGAAGCTTTCTTT. Protein product: CSFSRVTEAFF.

The chain has TRBV5-1 and TRBJ1-2; no reliable D call. The CDR3 consists of 14 residues. Germline V gene sequence: CDR1 SGHRS, CDR2 YFSETQ. The V and J ends lost 3 bases and 6 bases respectively, with 15 bases between them. CDR3 in amino acids: CASSSDGDRDGYTF. CDR3 DNA sequence: TGCGCCAGCAGCTCAGACGGAGATCGAGATGGCTACACCTTC.

The J gene is TRBJ1-1, the V gene TRBV20-1; no firm D call. Germline loops: CDR1 DFQATT, CDR2 SNEGSKA (reference sequence). The ends were cut back, 6 bases at V and 3 bases at J, with 8 bases in the middle. CDR3 length equals 11 residues. CDR3 sequence: CSATPHTEAFF. The DNA for the CDR3 is TGCAGTGCCACACCCCACACTGAAGCTTTCTTT.

This chain links TRBV6-5 with TRBJ2-7; 11 bases match TRBD2. CDR1 MNHEY and CDR2 SVGAGI come from the germline V gene. The trim removed 4 bases at V and 7 bases at J, leaving 6 bases unmatched. The CDR3 totals 14 residues. In DNA form, the CDR3 reads TGTGCCAGCAGTTTTAGCGGGAGGGCTCGGGAGCAGTACTTC. It translates to CASSFSGRAREQYF.

This clone was observed a handful of times. The chain employs TRBV7-8 and TRBJ2-7; 7 nucleotides agree with TRBD2. Germline trimming cut 0 bases from V and 10 bases from J; bases unmatched to any gene: 9. This CDR3 comprises 14 residues. Germline lookup yields CDR1 SGHVS and CDR2 FQNEAQ. The CDR3 DNA sequence: TGTGCCAGCAGCTTAGCGCAGGGAGGGGCGGGACAGTACTTC. It is translated as CASSLAQGGAGQYF.

The chain employs TRBV30 and TRBJ2-7; the match to TRBD1 covers 10 bases. This CDR3 is 13 amino acids long. Germline V CDR1 and CDR2: GTSNPN, SVGIG (reference sequence). CDR3 loop: CAADRGFSYEQYF. In nucleotides, the CDR3 is TGTGCTGCGGACAGGGGGTTCTCCTACGAGCAGTACTTC.

This clone was counted a few times. The J gene is TRBJ1-1, the V gene TRBV11-2, with D perhaps matching TRBD1 (5 bases). V gave up 5 bases and J gave up 0 bases, with 16 bases separating them. Germline CDR1 is SGHAT and CDR2 is FQNNGV. The CDR3 totals 16 residues. Written as DNA, the CDR3 is TGTGCCAGCAGCATTACCTTTGGGGCGGTGAACACTGAAGCTTTCTTT. Encoded protein: CASSITFGAVNTEAFF.

This chain uses TRBV28 with TRBJ2-1; TRBD2 matches at 7 bases. The CDR3 is 16 amino acids. V shed 6 bases, J shed 5 bases, and the junction held 13 bases outside the gene matches. Germline CDR1 MDHEN, CDR2 SYDVKM. CDR3 in amino acids: CASSLTGGLGNNEQFF. CDR3 nucleotides: TGTGCCAGCAGCTTGACCGGCGGACTAGGGAACAATGAGCAGTTCTTC.

This chain links TRBV28 with TRBJ1-1; D gene uncertain. This CDR3 is 15 amino acids long. The germline CDR1 and CDR2 sequences are MDHEN and SYDVKM. Trimming cost V 7 bases and J 0 bases, with 15 bases left between them. The chain's CDR3 is CASIQPDRMNTEAFF. CDR3 nucleotide sequence: TGTGCCAGCATTCAACCGGACCGCATGAACACTGAAGCTTTCTTT.

This rearrangement joins TRBV5-1 to TRBJ2-7; 8 bases fit TRBD1. The germline CDR1 and CDR2 sequences are SGHRS and YFSETQ. The CDR3 has 17 amino acids. V was pared by 1 base and J by 0 bases, with 9 bases of the junction left unmatched. CDR3 DNA sequence: TGCGCCAGCAGCTTGTTCCCCACCGGGACAGGCTCCTACGAGCAGTACTTC. This encodes CASSLFPTGTGSYEQYF. The variable domain in full, with the rest retrieved from reference TRBV5-1 and TRBJ2-7, is KAGVTQTPRYLIKTRGQQVTLSCSPISGHRSVSWYQQTPGQGLQFLFEYFSETQRNKGNFPGRFSGRQFSNSRSEMNVSTLELGDSALYLCASSLFPTGTGSYEQYFGPGTRLTVT.

The chain couples TRBV4-3 to TRBJ1-1, with D perhaps matching TRBD1 (5 bases). V lost 2 bases, J lost 1 base, and 8 bases lay in between. From germline, CDR1 is LGHNA and CDR2 YSLEER. This CDR3 is 14 amino acids long. The CDR3 loop is CASSQLQGNTEAFF. The DNA for the CDR3 is TGCGCCAGCAGCCAACTCCAGGGGAACACTGAAGCTTTCTTT.